Below are 10 T cell receptor beta chains sequenced from a single sample in a study of vaccination and CD4 T cells after COVID-19. No cognate antigen is known for these TCRs. The treatment is: 10-day PBMC culture with coronavirus spike peptide pools or control peptides (ViraFEST assay). Sequence data for DNA of cultured CD4+ T cells were generated by the Oncomine TCR Beta short-read assay. TCRdb itself ran the PCR reads through MiXCR, one entry per CDR3 protein. This table holds about 13,000 distinct CDR3 sequences, approximately 52% found once. The sample taken for sequencing was CD4+ T cells from blood, cultured in vitro. All receptors derive from a human donor who had recovered from COVID-19.

The rearrangement links TRBV6-1 to TRBJ1-5, with TRBD1 identical over 7 bases. This CDR3 has 16 amino acids. Trimming at V came to 4 bases and at J to 1 base, leaving 7 bases not matched to a gene. Germline-derived CDR1 and CDR2 are MNHNS and SASEGT. Here the CDR3 reads CASSVQGLGSNQPQHF. CDR3 nucleotides: TGTGCCAGCAGTGTACAGGGGTTGGGAAGCAATCAGCCCCAGCATTTT.

By share, this clonotype ranks as medium-sized (0.01 to 0.1%). The chain carries TRBV6-4 and TRBJ2-1, with 11 positions matching TRBD2. Germline V gives CDR1 MRHNA, CDR2 SNTAGT. The CDR3 is made up of 15 amino acids. Trimming cost V 0 bases and J 6 bases; bases outside gene matches: 1. The CDR3 region has the DNA TGTGCCAGCAGTGACTCAACTAGCGGGAGCAATGAGCAGTTCTTC. Amino acids: CASSDSTSGSNEQFF.

J is TRBJ1-5 and V is TRBV19, with 7 positions matching TRBD1. This CDR3 is built from 21 residues. Trimming cost V 2 bases and J 2 bases; bases outside gene matches: 21. Germline CDR1 LNHDA, CDR2 SQIVND (reference sequence). The CDR3 is CASSIWGGTGEYLVGNQPQHF. The CDR3 DNA reads as TGTGCCAGTAGTATATGGGGGGGCACAGGGGAATATTTAGTCGGCAATCAGCCCCAGCATTTT.

There are a few counts of this clonotype. The chain is built from TRBV25-1 and TRBJ1-2; D unclear. With 6 bases removed from V and 4 bases from J, the gap between germline ends came to 9 bases. The CDR3 loop spans 12 amino acids. Germline V gene lookup returns CDR1 MGHDK and CDR2 SYGVNS. The CDR3 reads CASREDSYGYTF. Written as DNA, the CDR3 is TGTGCCAGCAGGGAGGATAGCTATGGCTACACCTTC.

CDR3 bases: TGTGCCAGCAGTTCACCCGGGGTAGCGGGAGGACCTACCTACGAGCAGTACTTC. This codes for CASSSPGVAGGPTYEQYF. The chain recombines TRBV27 with TRBJ2-7; TRBD2 aligns across 10 bases. This CDR3 contains 18 residues. Germline CDR1 and CDR2: MNHEY and SMNVEV (reference sequence). The ends lost 4 bases at V and 2 bases at J; junction bases unmatched: 14.

V gene TRBV28 combines with J gene TRBJ1-2; TRBD1 is a possible D gene (5 bases). Germline-derived CDR1 and CDR2 are MDHEN and SYDVKM. The length of the CDR3 is 14 residues. Between the trimmed V and J ends, which lost 6 bases and 4 bases, there was a span of 15 bases. Written as DNA, the CDR3 is TGTGCCAGCAGGGCCGGGGCGGCCGGCTATGGCTACACCTTC. This gives the protein CASRAGAAGYGYTF.

The sample holds a few counts of this clonotype. The chain is built from TRBV6-1 and TRBJ2-1, with 13 bases fitting TRBD2. The germline CDR1 and CDR2 sequences are MNHNS and SASEGT. V trimming: 6 bases; J trimming: 6 bases; junction bases outside the gene matches: 5. The CDR3 is 15 amino acids. DNA of the CDR3: TGTGCCAGCAGACCAGGACTAGCGGGAGCCAATGAGCAGTTCTTC. Translation: CASRPGLAGANEQFF.

The chain uses TRBV20-1 and TRBJ1-5, with 7 positions matching TRBD1. CDR1 and CDR2 from the germline V gene are DFQATT and SNEGSKA (reference sequence). V lost 3 bases and J lost 4; bases outside the gene matches: 3. The CDR3 spans 13 residues. The CDR3 here is CSAREQGNQPQHF. CDR3 nucleotide sequence: TGCAGTGCTAGGGAACAGGGGAATCAGCCCCAGCATTTT.

The CDR3 spells CASSTTEGSQPQHF. Written as DNA, the CDR3 is TGTGCCAGCAGCACGACAGAAGGGTCTCAGCCCCAGCATTTT. The gene calls are TRBV5-6 and TRBJ1-5; TRBD1 is a possible D gene (5 bases). Germline lookup yields CDR1 SGHDT and CDR2 YYEEEE. The V gene lost 4 bases and the J gene lost 6 bases, with 14 bases spanning the gap. The CDR3 has 14 residues.

This rearrangement joins TRBV6-2 or TRBV6-3 to TRBJ1-2; no firm D call. The CDR3 is made up of 15 amino acids. The V and J ends lost 6 bases and 6 bases respectively, with 20 bases between them. From germline, CDR1 is MNHEY and CDR2 SVGEGT. The CDR3, as DNA: TGTGCCAGCAGCACCATCCGGGATCCAGCCAATGGCTACACCTTC. This translates into CASSTIRDPANGYTF.